These T cell receptor beta chains were read from a single sample in a study of control samples from healthy donors and cancer patients. This table comes from immunoSEQ multiplex PCR, and its TCRdb copy is limited to in-frame clones, with some not included. This sample has roughly 170,000 clones, with 90% to 95% found just once. What was sequenced was blood. The receptors derive from a woman aged 18-30 years in good health. Each CDR3 is given with its conserved first and last residue. Each record gives: V gene, clone size, D gene, J gene, CDR3 DNA, CDR3 protein. D genes are given only for firm matches. Clone size, where shown, is once, few, many, or a class for clones that have expanded.

V gene: TRBV6-6; clone size: NA; D gene: TRBD1; J gene: TRBJ1-2; CDR3 DNA: TGTGCCAGCAGTTACACAGGGGTCTATGGCTACACCTTC; CDR3 protein: CASSYTGVYGYTF
V gene: TRBV9; clone size: NA; D gene: TRBD2; J gene: TRBJ2-3; CDR3 DNA: TGTGCCAGCAGCGTAGCCCCAGCGGGACGGGGCACAGATACGCAGTATTTT; CDR3 protein: CASSVAPAGRGTDTQYF
V gene: TRBV5-1; clone size: NA; D gene: TRBD1; J gene: TRBJ2-7; CDR3 DNA: TGCGCCAGCAGCTCGACAGGGTTGAGCTCCTACGAGCAGTACTTC; CDR3 protein: CASSSTGLSSYEQYF
V gene: TRBV21-1; clone size: NA; D gene: NA; J gene: TRBJ2-3; CDR3 DNA: TGTGCCAGCAGCCCCTGGGGGACTAGCGGTATCCTCAACACAGATACGCAGTATTTT; CDR3 protein: CASSPWGTSGILNTDTQYF
V gene: TRBV19; clone size: NA; D gene: TRBD1; J gene: TRBJ1-6; CDR3 DNA: TGTGCCAGTAGTAGGGACAGTTATTCACCCCTCCACTTT; CDR3 protein: CASSRDSYSPLHF
V gene: TRBV3-1/TRBV3-2; clone size: NA; D gene: NA; J gene: TRBJ2-4; CDR3 DNA: TGTGCCAGCAGTCAGAGAAGGGTCCATGGAGCCAAAAACATTCAGTACTTC; CDR3 protein: CASSQRRVHGAKNIQYF
V gene: TRBV20-1; clone size: NA; D gene: NA; J gene: TRBJ1-2; CDR3 DNA: TGCAGTGCTAGTGGGGATGATTGGACAAGTGGCTACACCTTC; CDR3 protein: CSASGDDWTSGYTF
V gene: TRBV29-1; clone size: NA; D gene: NA; J gene: TRBJ2-1; CDR3 DNA: TGCAGCTACGTGACGACAGCCGAATCTGAGCAGTTCTTC; CDR3 protein: CSYVTTAESEQFF
V gene: TRBV15; clone size: NA; D gene: TRBD1; J gene: TRBJ2-2; CDR3 DNA: TGTGCCACCAGCAGAAAAGGACAGGGAACCGGGGAGCTGTTTTTT; CDR3 protein: CATSRKGQGTGELFF
V gene: TRBV7-9; clone size: NA; D gene: NA; J gene: TRBJ1-1; CDR3 DNA: TGTGCCAGCAGCTTAGTGGGGGGGAACACTGAAGCTTTCTTT; CDR3 protein: CASSLVGGNTEAFF
V gene: TRBV3-1/TRBV3-2; clone size: NA; D gene: TRBD1; J gene: TRBJ1-2; CDR3 DNA: TGTGCCAGCAGAGCAACCGGACAGGCAGGTTCGGTTGGCTACACCTTC; CDR3 protein: CASRATGQAGSVGYTF
V gene: TRBV27; clone size: NA; D gene: TRBD1; J gene: TRBJ1-2; CDR3 DNA: TGTGCCAGCATGGGTCCTTACGCGACAGGGGCGAGTGGCTACACCTTC; CDR3 protein: CASMGPYATGASGYTF
V gene: TRBV18; clone size: NA; D gene: NA; J gene: TRBJ2-7; CDR3 DNA: TGTGCCAGCTCACCGTCGCCCAAGGGGGACGAGCAGTACTTC; CDR3 protein: CASSPSPKGDEQYF
V gene: TRBV3-1/TRBV3-2; clone size: NA; D gene: TRBD2; J gene: TRBJ2-7; CDR3 DNA: TGTGCCAGCAGTCAAGCTAGCGGGCAGTACGAGCAGTACTTC; CDR3 protein: CASSQASGQYEQYF
V gene: TRBV19; clone size: NA; D gene: NA; J gene: TRBJ1-1; CDR3 DNA: TGTGCCAGTAGCCCTCTCACAAACACTGAAGCTTTCTTT; CDR3 protein: CASSPLTNTEAFF
V gene: TRBV19; clone size: once; D gene: NA; J gene: TRBJ2-5; CDR3 DNA: TGTGCCAGTAGTACCCAGGTTAAAGAGACCCAGTACTTC; CDR3 protein: CASSTQVKETQYF
V gene: TRBV7-9; clone size: NA; D gene: NA; J gene: TRBJ1-1; CDR3 DNA: TGTGCCAGCAGCTTAGCGCAGGCAGGACTGGGTGAAGCTTTCTTT; CDR3 protein: CASSLAQAGLGEAFF
V gene: TRBV7-9; clone size: NA; D gene: NA; J gene: TRBJ2-5; CDR3 DNA: TGTGCCAGCAAAGTAACCGGCCAAGAGACCCAGTACTTC; CDR3 protein: CASKVTGQETQYF
V gene: TRBV2; clone size: NA; D gene: NA; J gene: TRBJ1-4; CDR3 DNA: TGTGCCAGCACTTACCACCCAACTAATGAAAAACTGTTTTTT; CDR3 protein: CASTYHPTNEKLFF
V gene: TRBV27; clone size: NA; D gene: NA; J gene: TRBJ1-5; CDR3 DNA: TGTGCCAGCAGTTTATTTAAGAGCAATCAGCCCCAGCATTTT; CDR3 protein: CASSLFKSNQPQHF
V gene: TRBV18; clone size: NA; D gene: TRBD1; J gene: TRBJ2-7; CDR3 DNA: TGTGCCAGCTCACTCGGACAGGGGGCAAGAGAGCAGTACTTC; CDR3 protein: CASSLGQGAREQYF
V gene: TRBV5-1; clone size: NA; D gene: TRBD1; J gene: TRBJ2-2; CDR3 DNA: TGCGCCAGCAGCTTGAGAATCCAGGGACAGCACACCGGGGAGCTGTTTTTT; CDR3 protein: CASSLRIQGQHTGELFF
V gene: TRBV6-5; clone size: NA; D gene: TRBD1; J gene: TRBJ2-5; CDR3 DNA: TGTGCCAGCAGTTACTCAAGGACAGGGGGAGAGACCCAGTACTTC; CDR3 protein: CASSYSRTGGETQYF
V gene: TRBV28; clone size: NA; D gene: NA; J gene: TRBJ1-2; CDR3 DNA: TGTGCCAGCGTGCGGGGGACATCAGATGGCTACACCTTC; CDR3 protein: CASVRGTSDGYTF
V gene: TRBV6-2/TRBV6-3; clone size: NA; D gene: NA; J gene: TRBJ1-2; CDR3 DNA: TGTGCCAGCAGTTACTTGTCCAACAGGGATGGCTACACCTTC; CDR3 protein: CASSYLSNRDGYTF
V gene: TRBV6-6; clone size: NA; D gene: NA; J gene: TRBJ2-3; CDR3 DNA: TGTGCCAGCAGGCGGGCTAGCGTATCAGATACGCAGTATTTT; CDR3 protein: CASRRASVSDTQYF
V gene: TRBV4-2; clone size: NA; D gene: TRBD2; J gene: TRBJ2-4; CDR3 DNA: TGTGCCAGCAGCCAAGATATGGCTAGCGGGGCCAAAAACATTCAGTACTTC; CDR3 protein: CASSQDMASGAKNIQYF
V gene: TRBV3-1/TRBV3-2; clone size: NA; D gene: NA; J gene: TRBJ2-7; CDR3 DNA: TGTGCCAGCAGCCAAGAGAGCTACCACGAGCAGTACTTC; CDR3 protein: CASSQESYHEQYF
V gene: TRBV9; clone size: once; D gene: NA; J gene: TRBJ2-1; CDR3 DNA: TGTGCCAGCAGCGAGGGGCCGACTAGTTCCCCTCCCAATGAGCAGTTCTTC; CDR3 protein: CASSEGPTSSPPNEQFF
V gene: TRBV18; clone size: NA; D gene: NA; J gene: TRBJ1-1; CDR3 DNA: TGTGCCAGCTCACCACAGCAAGGGCCGATGAACACTGAAGCTTTCTTT; CDR3 protein: CASSPQQGPMNTEAFF
V gene: TRBV15; clone size: NA; D gene: NA; J gene: TRBJ1-2; CDR3 DNA: TGTGCCACCAGCAGAGAGATGACTCTAATTGGTTATGGCTACACCTTC; CDR3 protein: CATSREMTLIGYGYTF